Sequencing of this T cell receptor (beta chain) was carried out in a study of blood T cell repertoires in COVID-19. The overall study: Samples representing acute and convalescent COVID-19 were sourced from the United States, Italy and Spain.

V was shortened by 8 bases and J by 0 bases, with 8 bases between the two germline ends. The CDR3 is 13 residues long. Sequencing used immunoSEQ multiplex PCR; TCRdb keeps in-frame clones, though not all of them. The data show 83,000 or so clones, with 85% to 90% seen just once and 8% held by the top ten. The TCR originated in an elderly man with active or convalescent COVID-19. The sequenced material came from peripheral blood. V usage is TRBV12-3 or TRBV12-4 and J usage is TRBJ1-3, with no clear D. The CDR3: CASVRNSGNTIYF. CDR3 bases: TGTGCCAGCGTGCGGAACTCTGGAAACACCATATATTTT.